This entry is about one T cell receptor beta chain. The record originates from a study of shared clonotypes between healthy human individuals. Using about 220 ng DNA, roughly 33,000 T cell genomes, the sorted-subset replicate PCRs were run. Assay: immunoSEQ multiplex PCR; the TCRdb copy retains only in-frame clones and omits some. The sample lists about 700,000 clones, about 90% seen once, with 24% in the top ten. CD8 cells regarded as naive lacked CD45RO, were positively chosen for CCR7, and omitted terminally differentiated effector memory CD45RA+ cells. Germline V gene data show CDR1 as SGDLS and CDR2 as YYNGEE. The CDR3 runs 16 residues. V lost 0 bases to trimming and J lost 3 bases; unmatched junction nucleotides: 6.

Material: naive CD8+ T cells sorted from blood. This sequence was found in a man aged 25-40 years in good health. This chain links TRBV9 with TRBJ2-1, with 7 positions matching TRBD2. CDR3 sequence: CASSVGTRSYYNEQFF. CDR3 coding DNA: TGTGCCAGCAGCGTAGGGACTAGAAGCTACTACAATGAGCAGTTCTTC.